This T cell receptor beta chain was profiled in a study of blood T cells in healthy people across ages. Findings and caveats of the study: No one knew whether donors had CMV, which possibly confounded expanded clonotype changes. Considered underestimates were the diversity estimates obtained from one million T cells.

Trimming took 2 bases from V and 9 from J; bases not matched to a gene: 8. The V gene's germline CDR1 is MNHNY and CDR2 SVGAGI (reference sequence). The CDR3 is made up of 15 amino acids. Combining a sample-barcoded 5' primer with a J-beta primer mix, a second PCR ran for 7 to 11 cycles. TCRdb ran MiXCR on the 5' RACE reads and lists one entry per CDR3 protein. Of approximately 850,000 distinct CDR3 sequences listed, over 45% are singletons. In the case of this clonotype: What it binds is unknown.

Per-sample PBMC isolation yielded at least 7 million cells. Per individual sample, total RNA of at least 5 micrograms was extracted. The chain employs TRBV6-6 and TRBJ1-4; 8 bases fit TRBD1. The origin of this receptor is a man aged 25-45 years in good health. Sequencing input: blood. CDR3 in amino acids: CASSYLGQDVKKLFF. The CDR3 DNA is TGTGCCAGCAGTTACCTGGGACAGGATGTGAAAAAACTGTTTTTT.